Reported below is one T cell receptor beta chain. Its target antigen remains unknown. The sample holds no much larger clone one base away, and base qualities are not on file. What this sample's time point label stands for: baseline before first vaccination. Vaccinee samples came from UK trials COV001 and COV002, including a single-blind randomized controlled phase 2/3 trial of AZD1222 (ChAdOx1 nCoV-19) in healthy adults. Trial participant PBMC samples were collected at day 0 and day 28 after the second dose for TCRbeta chain sequencing. This sample was taken from a study of T cell responses to AZD1222 COVID-19 vaccine (dated by TCRdb to the early 2020s). For the wider study: AZD1222 recipients with second doses at about 4 weeks or about 12 weeks were pooled, because spike-specific TCR depth and breadth did not differ between schedules. Trial participants were enrolled into age subgroups of 18-55, 56-69 and 70-plus years, which contained about 150, 28 and 57 TCR-sequenced participants, respectively. TCR sequencing was performed for about 250 trial participants, of whom about 210 were given two doses of AZD1222 and around 26 were given two doses of MenACWY control vaccine. Study-wide conclusions, independent of this receptor: Because no samples from the day 14 peak response were available, repertoires could be characterized only after the peak T cell response. Most participants were white British and females outnumbered males, and the authors suggested that clonal diversity may have been underestimated. Epitopes outside the regions mutated in the B.1.351 and B.1.1.7 variants were reportedly recognized by nearly half of the unique spike-specific TCRs. CD4 TCRs associated with the vaccine covered the entire spike protein, and the dominant responses were in regions 160-218 and 743-854. In the small 56-69-year group, the increase in depth fell short of significance, most likely because of low power. Conclusions about previously exposed vaccinees are limited because only five to seven AZD1222 recipients were SARS-CoV-2 seropositive at baseline. A significant rise in spike-specific TCR breadth and depth was observed after two AZD1222 doses relative to day 0 and relative to MenACWY recipients.

The CDR3 regions of human TCRbeta chains were subjected to immunosequencing. The paper's processing steps were these. TCRs in the repertoires were matched against a reference library of SARS-CoV-2-specific TCRs that had been generated with the MIRA antigen-specificity platform. Breadth was defined as the fraction of unique TCRs that were SARS-CoV-2-associated. Depth was defined as the fraction of total T cells that were SARS-CoV-2-associated. Using the MIRA data, each spike-specific TCR was assigned both to the spike region to which the TCR was reactive and to a CD4 or CD8 class. Log10-transformed breadth and depth values were compared by one-way ANOVA with Sidak's multiple comparisons tests. As stored in TCRdb, this immuneACCESS dataset retains in-frame rearrangements with V and J assigned. A fraction of the clones does not appear; measured against another copy, unresolved V genes explain less than half of the discrepancy, and the remainder lacks a known reason. V and J calls and clone size are copied from that table; D and trimming were computed from the DNA. This sample lists 110,000 or so clones; approximately 91% were detected once. Jointly, the top ten make up around a sixth of the sample.

V loses 3 bases of germline sequence and J loses 10 bases, and the interval between the two ends is 16 bases. Reading the germline V gene gives CDR1 SNHLY and CDR2 FYNNEI. The CDR3 sequence holds 15 residues, the cysteine and phenylalanine included. The CDR3 DNA has 45 bases and is translated from base 1. Sequenced here: peripheral blood, sampled on day 0 of AZD1222 vaccination. This TCR was sampled from an adult in good health. Recombination joined TRBV2 with TRBJ1-6, with TRBD1 as a weak D call on 6 bases. The sequenced DNA is TGTGCCAGCAGTGAGTTAGGGCAGGGGTACTCACCCCTCCACTTT. Its protein reads: CASSELGQGYSPLHF.